The source of this T cell receptor (beta chain) is a study of PD-1 blockade in mismatch repair-deficient tumors. Turning to the study itself: All were previously treated, progressing patients with around eleven mismatch repair-deficient cancer types. Study-wide results and caveats: After pembrolizumab, tumor-resident clones rose rapidly, then generally contracted before radiologic responses.

TCRs were sequenced from a few patients responding to pembrolizumab. Libraries were prepared by immunoSEQ multiplex PCR; TCRdb keeps only in-frame clonotypes and omits some of them. This table holds roughly 70,000 clones, 70% to 80% found once. Remarks on this clone: The antigen is unknown.

Sequenced here: peripheral blood, sampled 2 weeks after starting pembrolizumab. This receptor was obtained from an adult with mismatch repair-deficient cancer.

CDR3 DNA sequence: TGTGCCAGCAGTTACGGACAGGGTTGGGGGAACACTGAAGCTTTCTTT. This gives the protein CASSYGQGWGNTEAFF. The chain uses TRBV6-6 and TRBJ1-1; 8 bases match TRBD1. Losses at the gene ends were 2 bases for V and 1 base for J; bases not matched to a gene: 6. Germline V gene data show CDR1 as MNHNY and CDR2 as SVGAGI (reference sequence). The CDR3 spans 16 residues.